The sequence of this T cell receptor (beta chain) was determined in a study of blood T cells in healthy people across ages. The CDR3 sequence is 12 residues long. Germline V gene sequence: CDR1 SQVTM, CDR2 ANQGSEA. Between the trimmed V and J ends, which lost 3 bases and 9 bases, there was a span of 12 bases. For the second PCR, which ran for about 6 to 12 cycles, a sample-barcoded 5' primer and a J-beta primer mix were used. TCRdb used MiXCR to reprocess the 5' RACE reads, holding one entry per CDR3 protein. The top ten hold 9.4% of the sample, which has around 700,000 distinct CDR3 sequences, 20% to 25% seen once. The same specimen was also included in a second study, on T cells of mothers and their children. That study adds: Slightly higher, non-significant overlap characterized related mother-child pairs relative to unrelated pairs.

The genes are TRBV29-1 and TRBJ2-1; D may be TRBD2 (5 bases). Specimen: blood. This clonotype was obtained from a boy younger than 18 in good health. CDR3 residues: CSVDESAGEQFF. The CDR3 bases are TGCAGCGTTGATGAGAGCGCGGGTGAGCAGTTCTTC.